These 23 T cell receptor beta chains share one sample of origin, sequenced in a study of blood T cell repertoires in COVID-19. The protocol was immunoSEQ multiplex PCR, while the TCRdb copy is restricted to in-frame clones and leaves out a portion. The sample records roughly 410,000 clones, approximately 89% being singletons. Source material: peripheral blood. Receptors were obtained from an older woman with COVID-19, enrolled during active disease.

This sequence joins TRBV30 and TRBJ2-7, with 7 bases identical to TRBD2. The germline V gene encodes CDR1 GTSNPN and CDR2 SVGIG (reference sequence). V gave up 3 bases and J gave up 0 bases; unmatched junction bases: 5. This CDR3 comprises 14 residues. DNA of the CDR3: TGTGCCTGGAGCCGGGGGGACCCCTCCTACGAGCAGTACTTC. Residues: CAWSRGDPSYEQYF.

This clone was recorded only once. The chain uses TRBV3-1 (or the pseudogene TRBV3-2) and TRBJ1-2, with TRBD1 identical over 11 bases. Trimming cost V 2 bases and J 7 bases; bases outside gene matches: 3. Germline lookup yields CDR1 LGHDT and CDR2 YNNKEL (reference sequence). The CDR3 has 14 residues. The DNA of the CDR3 is TGTGCCAGCAGCCAACTGGACAGGGGGCTTGGCTACACCTTC. It encodes CASSQLDRGLGYTF.

The CDR3 loop is CASSRDMQHYGYTF. The CDR3 nucleotides are TGTGCCAGCAGCCGAGACATGCAACATTATGGCTACACCTTC. The chain couples TRBV6-5 to TRBJ1-2; D remains unclear. The CDR3 loop spans 14 amino acids. Trimming cost V 6 bases and J 5 bases, with 16 bases left between them. CDR1 is MNHEY and CDR2 is SVGAGI in the germline V gene.

This clone was seen once. The rearrangement links TRBV25-1 to TRBJ2-1; 10 nucleotides match TRBD2. The junction had 19 bases not matched to a gene; V was cut back by 8 bases and J by 12 bases. The CDR3 totals 16 residues. In germline, CDR1 is MGHDK, CDR2 SYGVNS. CDR3 sequence: CASASHSGGASARQFF. The DNA of the CDR3 is TGTGCCAGCGCGTCCCACAGCGGGGGGGCCTCTGCGCGGCAGTTCTTC.

This chain connects TRBV18 to TRBJ1-6; TRBD1 matches 7 bases. Germline trimming cut 3 bases from V and 7 bases from J; bases unmatched to any gene: 3. This CDR3 is built from 14 residues. Germline V lookup: CDR1 KGHSH, CDR2 LQKENI. The CDR3 DNA is TGTGCCAGCTCACCCCCGGGACAGAATTCACCCCTCCACTTT. Its protein product is CASSPPGQNSPLHF.

The rearrangement uses TRBV3-1 (or the pseudogene TRBV3-2) and TRBJ1-5; 8 bases agree with TRBD1. The V and J ends lost 4 bases and 5 bases, in that order; junction bases with no gene match: 7. Germline assignment: CDR1 LGHDT and CDR2 YNNKEL (reference sequence). The length of the CDR3 is 15 residues. CDR3 in DNA: TGTGCCAGCAGCCGCGCAGGACAGGGTTATCAGCCCCAGCATTTT. This sequence encodes CASSRAGQGYQPQHF.

The chain uses TRBV7-3 and TRBJ2-5; TRBD2 might be the D (5 bases). CDR1 SGHTA and CDR2 FQGTGA come from the germline V gene. The CDR3 spans 15 residues. The V end was cut by 1 base, the J end by 5 bases, with 14 bases between. The CDR3 here is CASSLNEGGFETQYF. The DNA of the CDR3 is TGTGCCAGCAGCTTAAACGAGGGCGGATTTGAGACCCAGTACTTC.

CDR3 nucleotides: TGCAGCGTTGCCGACACCAATGAGCAGTTCTTC. This sequence encodes CSVADTNEQFF. V is TRBV29-1 and J is TRBJ2-1; D uncertain. V was cut by 4 bases and J by 6 bases, with 7 bases left in between. The germline V gene encodes CDR1 SQVTM and CDR2 ANQGSEA. This CDR3 contains 11 residues.

V is TRBV7-6 and J is TRBJ1-5; D is perhaps TRBD1 (6 bases). Germline lookup yields CDR1 SGHVS and CDR2 FNYEAQ. This CDR3 contains 13 residues. V gave up 5 bases and J gave up 7 bases, with 12 bases separating them. The CDR3 sequence: CASSPGQSQPQHF. CDR3 nucleotide sequence: TGTGCCAGCAGCCCTGGACAGTCCCAGCCCCAGCATTTT. The variable domain in full, completed from reference TRBV7-6 and TRBJ1-5, reads GAGVSQSPRYKVTKRGQDVALRCDPISGHVSLYWYRQALGQGPEFLTYFNYEAQQDKSGLPNDRFSAERPEGSISTLTIQRTEQRDSAMYRCASSPGQSQPQHFGDGTRLSIL.

This sequence joins TRBV6-5 and TRBJ2-4; no firm D call. V gave up 6 bases and J gave up 1 base, with 10 bases separating them. The length of the CDR3 is 14 residues. CDR1 MNHEY and CDR2 SVGAGI come from the germline V gene. CDR3 DNA sequence: TGTGCCAGCAGGAGCCCCGGGGCCAAAAACATTCAGTACTTC. It encodes CASRSPGAKNIQYF.

The chain uses TRBV2 and TRBJ1-5, with D tentatively TRBD1 (5 bases). Trimming removed 9 bases at V and 0 bases at J, with 12 bases between. Germline V gives CDR1 SNHLY, CDR2 FYNNEI. The CDR3 is 14 residues long. In DNA form, the CDR3 reads TGTGCCAGTACCGACAGTCATAGCAATCAGCCCCAGCATTTT. This gives the protein CASTDSHSNQPQHF.

The J gene is TRBJ1-5, the V gene TRBV6-1; D unresolved. Between the trimmed V and J ends, which lost 0 bases and 8 bases, there was a span of 14 bases. The germline V gene has CDR1 MNHNS and CDR2 SASEGT. The CDR3 length is 15 residues. The CDR3 nucleotides are TGTGCCAGCAGTGAAGCTGCGGGGAGAGAGAAGCCCCAGCATTTT. Amino acids: CASSEAAGREKPQHF.

J is TRBJ2-1 and V is TRBV3-1 (or the pseudogene TRBV3-2); D might be TRBD1 (5 bases). V lost 0 bases and J 6 bases, leaving 9 bases between the germline ends. Germline V gives CDR1 LGHDT, CDR2 YNNKEL (reference sequence). The CDR3 consists of 14 residues. CDR3 bases: TGTGCCAGCAGCCAAGATTCCCAGGGCAATGAGCAGTTCTTC. It yields the protein CASSQDSQGNEQFF.

The chain combines TRBV27 with TRBJ1-1; D gene ambiguous. V was trimmed by 1 base and J by 1 base, leaving 7 bases between them. The CDR3 sequence is 14 residues long. CDR1 and CDR2 from the germline V gene are MNHEY and SMNVEV (reference sequence). CDR3 amino acids: CASSLYGENTEAFF. In DNA, the CDR3 is TGTGCCAGCAGTTTATACGGGGAGAACACTGAAGCTTTCTTT.

This chain joins TRBV5-1 and TRBJ1-2, with D tentatively TRBD1 (6 bases). CDR3 length: 15 residues. The V end lost 1 base, the J end lost 0 bases, and 10 bases lay between the germline ends. CDR1 and CDR2 from the germline V gene are SGHRS and YFSETQ. In nucleotides, the CDR3 is TGCGCCAGCAGCTTGACAGGGACCTCTAACTATGGCTACACCTTC. Translated: CASSLTGTSNYGYTF.

The chain has TRBV3-1 (or the pseudogene TRBV3-2) and TRBJ2-5; D is possibly TRBD2 (5 bases). CDR3 length: 17 residues. Germline values: CDR1 LGHDT, CDR2 YNNKEL (reference sequence). Trimming shortened V by 0 bases and J by 5 bases, and 19 bases separated the two germline ends. CDR3 region: CASSQDGERLGGETQYF. The CDR3 DNA is TGTGCCAGCAGCCAAGATGGGGAGCGTCTAGGTGGTGAGACCCAGTACTTC.

The chain has TRBV12-3 or TRBV12-4 and TRBJ2-1, with D tentatively TRBD2 (5 bases). The V end was cut by 7 bases, the J end by 5 bases, with 12 bases between. CDR3 size: 13 residues. CDR3 sequence reads: CASKEVPNNEQFF. In DNA, the CDR3 is TGTGCCAGCAAGGAGGTACCAAACAATGAGCAGTTCTTC.

The chain recombines TRBV6-5 with TRBJ2-7; 12 bases are a match to TRBD1. J gave up 6 bases and V 5 bases, and 8 bases lay outside the gene matches. This CDR3 has 15 residues. Germline V CDR1 and CDR2: MNHEY, SVGAGI. CDR3 residues: CASSPSGTGGSEQYF. The CDR3 DNA is TGTGCCAGCAGTCCATCCGGGACAGGGGGCAGCGAGCAGTACTTC.

This clone appeared a single time. The V and J genes are TRBV11-3 and TRBJ2-5, with TRBD1 matching over 8 bases. This CDR3 contains 14 residues. The V gene's germline CDR1 is SGHNT and CDR2 YENEEA. V dropped 6 bases and J dropped 5; count of bases not matched to a gene: 8. CDR3 amino acids: CASSSGQGRETQYF. CDR3 coding DNA: TGTGCCAGCAGTTCCGGACAGGGAAGGGAGACCCAGTACTTC.

This clone was seen a single time. This chain connects TRBV19 to TRBJ1-5, with TRBD1 matching over 7 bases. The CDR3 runs to 16 residues. The germline CDR1 and CDR2 sequences are LNHDA and SQIVND (reference sequence). V lost 6 bases to trimming and J lost 0 bases; unmatched junction nucleotides: 8. The CDR3 reads CASRPGQLYSNQPQHF. The CDR3 coding sequence is TGTGCCAGTAGACCGGGACAGCTATATAGCAATCAGCCCCAGCATTTT.

This rearrangement joins TRBV20-1 to TRBJ2-5, with D perhaps matching TRBD2 (6 bases). In germline, CDR1 is DFQATT, CDR2 SNEGSKA (reference sequence). V dropped 6 bases and J dropped 13 bases, with 9 bases sitting between them. The length of the CDR3 is 8 residues. CDR3 sequence reads: CSAGLAYF. CDR3 nucleotide sequence: TGCAGTGCGGGACTTGCGTACTTC.

CDR3 DNA: TGTGCCAGCTCACCGGACCTCTCGGGAGGCTATGGCTACACCTTC. It translates to CASSPDLSGGYGYTF. The chain uses TRBV18 and TRBJ1-2; no reliable D call. The CDR3 extends over 15 amino acids. CDR1 and CDR2 from the germline V gene are KGHSH and LQKENI. V lost 3 bases and J 4 bases, leaving 15 bases between the germline ends.

The CDR3 sequence: CAISDRGRNTEAFF. The DNA for the CDR3 is TGTGCCATCAGTGATAGGGGGCGGAACACTGAAGCTTTCTTT. The chain employs TRBV10-3 and TRBJ1-1; 7 bases line up with TRBD1. Germline loops: CDR1 ENHRY, CDR2 SYGVKD. V trimming: 3 bases; J trimming: 1 base; junction bases outside the gene matches: 2. The CDR3 is 14 residues long.